This T cell receptor beta chain was sequenced in a study of T cell changes during pregnancy in multiple sclerosis. CDR1 and CDR2 from the germline V gene are MNHEY and SMNVEV (reference sequence). The J segment lost 5 bases and the V segment lost 2 bases, leaving 0 bases of the junction unmatched. The CDR3 length is 15 residues. Method: immunoSEQ multiplex PCR; TCRdb's copy keeps in-frame clones and lacks some. The sample has 28,000 or so clones, 75% to 95% seen once. The TCR was taken from a female donor with multiple sclerosis, enrolled in a pregnancy study. The J gene is TRBJ2-7, the V gene TRBV27; the match to TRBD2 covers 16 bases. The sequencing used CD8+ T cells from peripheral blood mononuclear cells, collected before pregnancy. For the CDR3, the DNA is TGTGCCAGCAGTTTAGGGACTAGCGGGAGGGACGAGCAGTACTTC. Its translation is CASSLGTSGRDEQYF.